The 20 T cell receptor beta chains listed next were all sequenced from one sample in a study of T cells after yellow fever vaccination. TCRdb itself ran the 5' RACE reads through MiXCR, one entry per CDR3 protein. The sample shows some 220,000 distinct CDR3 sequences, approximately 3.2% of them seen only once. Sequencing was performed on CD4+ T cells sorted from PBMCs, taken 10 days after the yellow fever booster vaccination. The receptors come from a man aged 18 to 30 who received the YFV17D yellow fever vaccine.

This chain links TRBV10-3 with TRBJ2-3, with 12 nucleotides matching TRBD1. Germline lookup yields CDR1 ENHRY and CDR2 SYGVKD. The CDR3 is 15 amino acids. Trimming took 11 bases from V and 0 from J; bases not matched to a gene: 6. The CDR3 DNA reads as TGTGCCGCAGGGGGACAGGGGGCTAGCACAGATACGCAGTATTTT. Translating it yields CAAGGQGASTDTQYF.

This clonotype was counted only a few times. The chain links TRBV24-1 to TRBJ2-5; D unclear. This CDR3 contains 14 residues. V dropped 3 bases and J dropped 3 bases, with 10 bases sitting between them. CDR1 and CDR2 from the germline V gene are KGHDR and SFDVKD. CDR3 DNA: TGTGCCACCAGTGATCCCCGACGGGAAGAGACCCAGTACTTC. This gives the protein CATSDPRREETQYF.

This clonotype has at least ten counts. The chain employs TRBV10-3 and TRBJ1-6, with no clear D. The length of the CDR3 is 12 residues. The germline V gene has CDR1 ENHRY and CDR2 SYGVKD. Trimming took 8 bases from V and 8 from J, leaving 10 bases between them. The CDR3 DNA is TGTGCCATCGGTTTGGCTGATTCACCCCTCCACTTT. Translated, it gives CAIGLADSPLHF.

This clonotype was detected ten times or more. V gene TRBV18 combines with J gene TRBJ1-1, with TRBD1 matching over 11 bases. The CDR3 loop spans 13 amino acids. Losses at the gene ends were 3 bases for V and 11 bases for J; bases not matched to a gene: 5. CDR1 and CDR2 (germline): KGHSH, LQKENI. The CDR3 spells CASSPSDRGQAFF. As DNA, the CDR3 is TGTGCCAGCTCACCCTCGGACAGGGGGCAGGCTTTCTTT. The whole variable domain, filled in from reference TRBV18 and TRBJ1-1, reads NAGVMQNPRHLVRRRGQEARLRCSPMKGHSHVYWYRQLPEEGLKFMVYLQKENIIDESGMPKERFSAEFPKEGPSILRIQQVVRGDSAAYFCASSPSDRGQAFFGQGTRLTVV.

This chain links TRBV6-5 with TRBJ2-2, with TRBD1 identical over 9 bases. The CDR3 covers 15 residues. Looked up from germline, CDR1 is MNHEY and CDR2 is SVGAGI. With V trimmed by 2 bases and J by 4 bases, 2 bases remained unmatched. The CDR3 sequence: CASSYGTGITGELFF. CDR3 bases: TGTGCCAGCAGTTACGGGACAGGGATCACCGGGGAGCTGTTTTTT.

This clonotype has at least ten counts. This chain joins TRBV7-2 and TRBJ1-1; 12 nucleotides agree with TRBD1. This CDR3 contains 17 residues. The V gene's germline CDR1 is SGHTA and CDR2 FQGNSA. V dropped 4 bases and J dropped 0; count of bases not matched to a gene: 6. CDR3 sequence: CASSYRDRGLMNTEAFF. CDR3 nucleotides: TGTGCCAGCAGCTACCGGGACAGGGGGCTGATGAACACTGAAGCTTTCTTT. Filled out from reference TRBV7-2 and TRBJ1-1, the complete variable domain reads GAGVSQSPSNKVTEKGKDVELRCDPISGHTALYWYRQSLGQGLEFLIYFQGNSAPDKSGLPSDRFSAERTGGSVSTLTIQRTQQEDSAVYLCASSYRDRGLMNTEAFFGQGTRLTVV.

This clonotype was seen ten or more times. The J gene is TRBJ2-1, the V gene TRBV6-2 or TRBV6-3; 8 bases are a match to TRBD1. The trim removed 0 bases at V and 5 bases at J, leaving 9 bases unmatched. The germline V gene encodes CDR1 MNHEY and CDR2 SVGEGT. This CDR3 spans 17 amino acids. CDR3 sequence (DNA): TGTGCCAGCAGTTACTCGATAACCAGGGGGCGAGACAATGAGCAGTTCTTC. Translating it yields CASSYSITRGRDNEQFF.

The chain employs TRBV11-2 and TRBJ2-3; TRBD2 is a possible D gene (7 bases). CDR3 length equals 12 residues. V lost 8 bases, J lost 3 bases, and 9 bases lay in between. CDR1 and CDR2 from the germline V gene are SGHAT and FQNNGV. The CDR3 is CASGGATDTQYF. CDR3 coding DNA: TGTGCCAGCGGGGGGGCGACAGATACGCAGTATTTT.

This clonotype has a count of ten or more. The chain carries TRBV12-3 or TRBV12-4 and TRBJ1-3, with 7 bases identical to TRBD1. The CDR3 loop spans 14 amino acids. V was clipped by 6 bases and J by 1 base; unmatched bases: 3. This CDR3 is CASSRQGSGNTIYF. Here the CDR3 DNA reads TGTGCCAGCAGCCGACAGGGATCTGGAAACACCATATATTTT.

The table lists this clonotype with many counts. The gene calls are TRBV5-1 and TRBJ2-2, with 9 bases identical to TRBD1. After removal of 3 bases from V and 3 bases from J, the junction contained 3 bases not matched to a gene. CDR3 length: 15 residues. Per germline, CDR1 SGHRS and CDR2 YFSETQ. The CDR3 spells CASSSGQGYTGELFF. In nucleotides, the CDR3 is TGCGCCAGCAGCTCGGGACAGGGATACACCGGGGAGCTGTTTTTT.

The gene calls are TRBV5-4 and TRBJ1-2, with TRBD1 as a possible D gene (5 bases). The V end was cut by 4 bases, the J end by 8 bases, with 12 bases between. The CDR3 runs to 12 residues. Germline V gene lookup returns CDR1 SGHNT and CDR2 YYREEE (reference sequence). For the CDR3, the DNA is TGTGCCAGCAGCGCCGGACATAACGGCTACACCTTC. Translated: CASSAGHNGYTF.

This chain uses TRBV20-1 with TRBJ1-2; D not certain. Germline V gene data show CDR1 as DFQATT and CDR2 as SNEGSKA (reference sequence). The V and J ends lost 3 bases and 4 bases respectively, with 12 bases between them. This CDR3 region has 13 residues. CDR3 nucleotide sequence: TGCAGTGCTAGCCCTGGCAGCCTCTATGGCTACACCTTC. Translated, it gives CSASPGSLYGYTF.

This clonotype was detected a few times. This chain uses TRBV20-1 with TRBJ2-1; a weak D match, TRBD2 (5 bases). The germline V gene has CDR1 DFQATT and CDR2 SNEGSKA (reference sequence). The V end was cut by 1 base, the J end by 8 bases, with 18 bases between. The length of the CDR3 is 15 residues. CDR3 sequence reads: CSARVPGSPLYEQFF. As DNA, the CDR3 is TGCAGTGCTAGAGTCCCGGGGAGCCCTTTGTATGAGCAGTTCTTC.

This clonotype was observed many times. The chain uses TRBV20-1 and TRBJ2-1; D call uncertain. V was shortened by 1 base and J by 7 bases, with 17 bases between the two germline ends. This CDR3 is built from 15 residues. CDR1 is DFQATT and CDR2 is SNEGSKA in the germline V gene (reference sequence). DNA for the CDR3: TGCAGTGCTAGAGGGGCAGCAGAGCGTCGAAATGAGCAGTTCTTC. This translates into CSARGAAERRNEQFF.

This clonotype was seen only a few times. CDR3 nucleotide sequence: TGTGCCAGTAGTCCCGGGGACCAGAGCTACGAGCAGTACGTC. Its translation is CASSPGDQSYEQYV. V usage is TRBV19 and J usage is TRBJ2-7; D may correspond to TRBD1 or TRBD2 (5 bases each). The germline V and J ends were trimmed by 5 bases and 3 bases, with 14 bases remaining between them. Per germline, CDR1 LNHDA and CDR2 SQIVND (reference sequence). The CDR3 is 14 residues long.

This clonotype was observed at least ten times. The V gene is TRBV18, the J gene TRBJ2-3; no firm D call. CDR1 is KGHSH and CDR2 is LQKENI in the germline V gene. Between the trimmed V and J ends, which lost 3 bases and 2 bases, there was a span of 9 bases. CDR3 length: 14 amino acids. In nucleotides, the CDR3 is TGTGCCAGCTCACCCTCCTCTAACACAGATACGCAGTATTTT. Translated, it gives CASSPSSNTDTQYF.

This clonotype occurred many times. This chain's CDR3 is CSVRSTGYGGYTF. CDR3 sequence (DNA): TGCAGCGTCCGATCAACAGGGTACGGGGGCTACACCTTC. The rearrangement links TRBV29-1 to TRBJ1-2; weak D call: TRBD1 (6 bases). Germline V gene lookup returns CDR1 SQVTM and CDR2 ANQGSEA. The CDR3 length is 13 residues. Trimming removed 6 bases from V and 8 bases from J, with 19 bases in between. Full variable domain (rest looked up from reference TRBV29-1 and TRBJ1-2): SAVISQKPSRDICQRGTSLTIQCQVDSQVTMMFWYRQQPGQSLTLIATANQGSEATYESGFVIDKFPISRPNLTFSTLTVSNMSPEDSSIYLCSVRSTGYGGYTFGSGTRLTVV.

This clonotype has more than one count but fewer than ten. The genes are TRBV20-1 and TRBJ2-7; 8 bases align to TRBD1. The junction had 11 bases not matched to a gene; V was cut back by 1 base and J by 6 bases. Germline CDR1 and CDR2: DFQATT and SNEGSKA (reference sequence). CDR3 length equals 15 residues. CDR3 in amino acids: CSARVWQGQASEQYF. The CDR3, as DNA: TGCAGTGCTAGAGTGTGGCAGGGACAGGCTTCCGAGCAGTACTTC.

This clonotype was picked up a small number of times. The chain combines TRBV5-1 with TRBJ2-6; D gene unclear. Germline V CDR1 and CDR2: SGHRS, YFSETQ. Trimming took off 0 bases at V and 0 bases at J, with 10 bases between the two ends. The CDR3 runs 17 residues. The CDR3 protein is CASSLGLGFSGANVLTF. For the CDR3, the DNA is TGCGCCAGCAGCTTGGGCTTGGGGTTCTCTGGGGCCAACGTCCTGACTTTC.

This clonotype was recorded a few times. The chain employs TRBV20-1 and TRBJ2-3; no definite D call. The CDR3 has 12 residues. In germline, CDR1 is DFQATT, CDR2 SNEGSKA (reference sequence). The V and J ends lost 3 bases and 4 bases respectively, with 8 bases between them. CDR3 sequence reads: CSARGNADTQYF. In DNA form, the CDR3 reads TGCAGTGCTAGGGGGAATGCAGATACGCAGTATTTT.